At least ten counts were recorded for the clone carrying this T cell receptor beta chain. Its antigen remains unknown. The germline V and J ends were trimmed by 2 bases and 0 bases, with 10 bases remaining between them. The CDR3 extends over 15 amino acids. Germline lookup yields CDR1 SGHTA and CDR2 FQGNSA. This record comes from a study of CD8 T cells in ankylosing spondylitis. TCRdb re-analysed the 5' RACE reads in MiXCR, keeping a single row per CDR3 protein. The sample lists 100,000 to 150,000 distinct CDR3 sequences, approximately 9.7% occurring once. Study-level points and caveats: There were earlier reports of some motif variants in reactive arthritis synovial fluid and blood. CD8+ cells made up the disease-linked clones, which were relatively rare in peripheral blood. In ankylosing spondylitis blood, a motif of roughly 8 highly homologous TCR beta variants appeared characteristic.

The sequenced material came from blood, either unsorted or a sorted T cell fraction (not recorded which). The chain has TRBV7-2 and TRBJ1-1; no clear D. This sequence was found in a male donor with ankylosing spondylitis or in good health (not recorded which). CDR3 DNA sequence: TGTGCCAGCAGCTTACTCGGGAGCCTGAACACTGAAGCTTTCTTT. Amino acid sequence: CASSLLGSLNTEAFF.